The clone carrying this T cell receptor (beta chain) was detected a few times. The sample belongs to a study of blood T cells in healthy people across ages. Primed by a sample-barcoded 5' primer and a J-beta primer mix, a second PCR proceeded for roughly 7 to 12 cycles. A single record per CDR3 protein comes from TCRdb applying MiXCR to the 5' RACE reads. The sample comprises about a million distinct CDR3 sequences, roughly 51% of which are singletons, and around a fifth rests with the top ten. Trimming left V 4 bases short and J 3 bases short, with 7 bases between. The CDR3 has 12 amino acids. The germline V gene has CDR1 DFQATT and CDR2 SNEGSKA (reference sequence).

What was sequenced was blood. This sequence joins TRBV20-1 and TRBJ2-1; D unclear. This clonotype was obtained from a woman between 55 and 75 years old in good health. The CDR3 spells CSATPSYNEQFF. CDR3 DNA sequence: TGCAGTGCTACCCCGAGCTACAATGAGCAGTTCTTC.